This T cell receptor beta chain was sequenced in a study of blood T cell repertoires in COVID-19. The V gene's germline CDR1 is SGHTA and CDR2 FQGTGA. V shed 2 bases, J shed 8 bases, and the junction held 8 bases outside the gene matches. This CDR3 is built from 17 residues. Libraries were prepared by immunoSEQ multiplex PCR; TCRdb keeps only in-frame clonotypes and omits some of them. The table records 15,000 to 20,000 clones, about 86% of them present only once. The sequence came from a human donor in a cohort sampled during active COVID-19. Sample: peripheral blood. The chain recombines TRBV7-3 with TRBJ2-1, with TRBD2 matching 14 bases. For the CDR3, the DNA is TGTGCCAGCAGCTTAGGGACTAGCGGGGGCCTTAAGCATGAGCAGTTCTTC. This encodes CASSLGTSGGLKHEQFF.